This T cell receptor (beta chain) was observed in a study of CD8 T cells in ankylosing spondylitis. Points from the study as a whole: CD8+ cells made up the disease-linked clones, which were relatively rare in peripheral blood. Roughly eight highly homologous variants made up a TCR beta motif that seemed to typify ankylosing spondylitis blood.

TCRdb itself ran the 5' RACE reads through MiXCR, one entry per CDR3 protein. Counted here are hundreds of thousands of distinct CDR3 sequences, approximately 22% occurring once; the ten biggest clones make up about an eighth. Trimming cost V 3 bases and J 4 bases; bases outside gene matches: 12. CDR3 length: 17 residues. With respect to this clonotype: The antigen is not known.

Sequences were obtained from blood, either unsorted or a sorted T cell fraction (not recorded which). The chain carries TRBV12-3 or TRBV12-4 and TRBJ1-5, with 7 positions matching TRBD1. The receptor comes from a male donor with ankylosing spondylitis or in good health (not recorded which). CDR3 nucleotides: TGTGCCAGCAGTTTGGTTGGTTGGGACAGAAGAAATCAGCCCCAGCATTTT. This codes for CASSLVGWDRRNQPQHF.